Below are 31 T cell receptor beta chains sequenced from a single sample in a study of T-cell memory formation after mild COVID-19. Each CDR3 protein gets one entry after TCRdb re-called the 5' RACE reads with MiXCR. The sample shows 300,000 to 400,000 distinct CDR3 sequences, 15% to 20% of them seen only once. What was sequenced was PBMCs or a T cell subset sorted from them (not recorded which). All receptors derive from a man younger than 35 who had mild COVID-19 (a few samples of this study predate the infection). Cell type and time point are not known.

For the CDR3, the DNA is TGTGCCAGCAGCAGCGCATATGGGTCGGGACTGGTACTTGCAGATACGCAGTATTTT. It is translated as CASSSAYGSGLVLADTQYF. The gene calls are TRBV7-9 and TRBJ2-3; maybe TRBD2 (6 bases). Germline V lookup: CDR1 SEHNR, CDR2 FQNEAQ (reference sequence). V was clipped by 5 bases and J by 4 bases, with 28 bases between them. This CDR3 region has 19 residues.

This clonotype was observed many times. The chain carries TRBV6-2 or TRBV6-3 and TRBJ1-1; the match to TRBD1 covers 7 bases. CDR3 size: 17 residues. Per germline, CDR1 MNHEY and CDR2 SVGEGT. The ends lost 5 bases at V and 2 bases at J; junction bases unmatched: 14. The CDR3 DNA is TGTGCCAGCAGTATCCGACCACAGGGGTCTATTAACACTGAAGCTTTCTTT. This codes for CASSIRPQGSINTEAFF.

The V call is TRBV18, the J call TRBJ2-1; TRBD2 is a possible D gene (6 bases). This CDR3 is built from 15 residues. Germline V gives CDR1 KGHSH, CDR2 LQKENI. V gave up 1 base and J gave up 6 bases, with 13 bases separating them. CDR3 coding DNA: TGTGCCAGCTCACCACTGGGGGACTCCCGCAATGAGCAGTTCTTC. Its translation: CASSPLGDSRNEQFF.

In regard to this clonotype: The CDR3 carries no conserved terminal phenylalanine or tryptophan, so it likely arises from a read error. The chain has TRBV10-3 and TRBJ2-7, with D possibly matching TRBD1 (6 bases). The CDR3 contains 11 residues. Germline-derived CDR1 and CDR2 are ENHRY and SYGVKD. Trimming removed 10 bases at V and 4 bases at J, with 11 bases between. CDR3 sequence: CATEQGYEQYL. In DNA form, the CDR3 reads TGTGCCACCGAACAGGGTTACGAGCAGTACTTA.

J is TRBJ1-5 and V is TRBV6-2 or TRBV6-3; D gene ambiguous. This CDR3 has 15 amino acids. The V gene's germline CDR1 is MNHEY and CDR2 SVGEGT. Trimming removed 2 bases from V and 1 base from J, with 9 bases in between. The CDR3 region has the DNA TGTGCCAGCAGTTACAGGGATCTAAGCAATCAGCCCCAGCATTTT. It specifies CASSYRDLSNQPQHF.

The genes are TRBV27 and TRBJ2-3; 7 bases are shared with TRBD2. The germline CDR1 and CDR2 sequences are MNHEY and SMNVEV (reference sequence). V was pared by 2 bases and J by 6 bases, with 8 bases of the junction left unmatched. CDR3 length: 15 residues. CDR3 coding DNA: TGTGCCAGCAGTTTAGGCCGCGGGAGCCGGGATACGCAGTATTTT. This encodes CASSLGRGSRDTQYF.

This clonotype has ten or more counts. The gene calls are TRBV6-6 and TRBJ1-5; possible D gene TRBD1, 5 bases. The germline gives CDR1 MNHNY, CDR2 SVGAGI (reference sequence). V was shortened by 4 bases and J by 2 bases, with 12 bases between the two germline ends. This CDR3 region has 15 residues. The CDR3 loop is CASSFPREGNQPQHF. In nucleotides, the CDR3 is TGTGCCAGCAGTTTCCCCAGGGAGGGCAATCAGCCCCAGCATTTT.

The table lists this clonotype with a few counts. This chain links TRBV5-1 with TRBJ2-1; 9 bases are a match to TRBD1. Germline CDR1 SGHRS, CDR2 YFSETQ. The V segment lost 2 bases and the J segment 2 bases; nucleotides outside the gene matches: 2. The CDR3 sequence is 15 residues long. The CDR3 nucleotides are TGCGCCAGCAGCTTACAGGGGGCCCCCTACAATGAGCAGTTCTTC. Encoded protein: CASSLQGAPYNEQFF.

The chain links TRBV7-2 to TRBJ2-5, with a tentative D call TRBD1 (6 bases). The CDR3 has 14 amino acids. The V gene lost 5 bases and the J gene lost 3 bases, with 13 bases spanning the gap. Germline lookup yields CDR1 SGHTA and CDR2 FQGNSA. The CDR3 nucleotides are TGTGCCAGCAGCCTGTACAGGGAGAAAGAGACCCAGTACTTC. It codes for CASSLYREKETQYF.

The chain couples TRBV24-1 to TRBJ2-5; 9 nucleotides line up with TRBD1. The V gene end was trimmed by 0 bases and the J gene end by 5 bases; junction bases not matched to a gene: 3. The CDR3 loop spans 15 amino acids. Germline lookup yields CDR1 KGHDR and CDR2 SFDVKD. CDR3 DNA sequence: TGTGCCACCAGTGATTTGGACAGGGGGGAGGAGACCCAGTACTTC. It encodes CATSDLDRGEETQYF.

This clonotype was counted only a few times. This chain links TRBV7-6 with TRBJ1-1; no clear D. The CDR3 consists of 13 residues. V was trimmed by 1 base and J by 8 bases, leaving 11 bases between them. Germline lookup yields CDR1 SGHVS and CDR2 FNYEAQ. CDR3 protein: CASSLGSLGEAFF. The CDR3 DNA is TGTGCCAGCAGCTTAGGGTCTTTAGGGGAAGCTTTCTTT.

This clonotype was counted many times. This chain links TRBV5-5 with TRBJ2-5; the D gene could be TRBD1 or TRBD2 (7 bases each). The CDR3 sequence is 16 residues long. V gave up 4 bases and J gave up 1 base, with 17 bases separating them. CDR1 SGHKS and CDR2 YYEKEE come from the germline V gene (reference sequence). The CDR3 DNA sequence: TGTGCCAGCAGCCCGCGACAGGGAGGGAGCCAAGAGACCCAGTACTTC. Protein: CASSPRQGGSQETQYF.

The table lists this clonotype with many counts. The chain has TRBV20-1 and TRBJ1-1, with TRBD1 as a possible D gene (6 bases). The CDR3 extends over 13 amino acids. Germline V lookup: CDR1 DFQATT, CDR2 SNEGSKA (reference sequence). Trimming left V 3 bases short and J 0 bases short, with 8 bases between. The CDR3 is CSARGDMNTEAFF. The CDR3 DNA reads TGCAGTGCTAGGGGGGACATGAACACTGAAGCTTTCTTT.

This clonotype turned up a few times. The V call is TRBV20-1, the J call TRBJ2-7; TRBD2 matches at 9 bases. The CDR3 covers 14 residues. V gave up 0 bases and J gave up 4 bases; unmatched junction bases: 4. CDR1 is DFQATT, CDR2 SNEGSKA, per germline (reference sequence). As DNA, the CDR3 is TGCAGTGCTAGAGATACGGCGGGGGGGTACGAGCAGTACGTC. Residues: CSARDTAGGYEQYV.

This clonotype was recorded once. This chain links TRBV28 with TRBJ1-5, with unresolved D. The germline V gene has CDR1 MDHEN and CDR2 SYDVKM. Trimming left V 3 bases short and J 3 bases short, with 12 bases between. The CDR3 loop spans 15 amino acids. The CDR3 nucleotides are TGTGCCAGCAGTTTTTTGGACGGAAACAATCAGCCCCAGCATTTT. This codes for CASSFLDGNNQPQHF.

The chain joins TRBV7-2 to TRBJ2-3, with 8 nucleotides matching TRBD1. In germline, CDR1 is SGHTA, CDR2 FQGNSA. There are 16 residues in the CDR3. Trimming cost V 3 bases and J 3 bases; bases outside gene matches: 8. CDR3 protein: CASSFRVGQETDTQYF. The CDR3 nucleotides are TGTGCCAGCAGCTTTCGGGTGGGACAGGAAACAGATACGCAGTATTTT.

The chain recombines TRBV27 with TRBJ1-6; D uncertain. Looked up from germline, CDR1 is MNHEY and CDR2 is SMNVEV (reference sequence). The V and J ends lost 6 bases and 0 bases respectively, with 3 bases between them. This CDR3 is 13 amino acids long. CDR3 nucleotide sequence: TGTGCCAGCAGCAGCTCCTATAATTCACCCCTCCACTTT. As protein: CASSSSYNSPLHF.

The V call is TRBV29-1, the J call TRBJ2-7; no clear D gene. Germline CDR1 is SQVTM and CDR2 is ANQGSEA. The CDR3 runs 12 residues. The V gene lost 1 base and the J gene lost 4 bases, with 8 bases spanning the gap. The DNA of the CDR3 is TGCAGCGTTGAAGGACTGGGATACGAGCAGTACTTC. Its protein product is CSVEGLGYEQYF.

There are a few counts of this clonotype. The chain's CDR3 is CASSYSSEGGKQYV. CDR3 nucleotides: TGTGCCAGCAGTTACTCCTCGGAAGGTGGTAAGCAGTACGTC. The chain joins TRBV6-6 to TRBJ2-7; no clear D. The CDR3 runs to 14 residues. Germline CDR1 and CDR2: MNHNY and SVGAGI (reference sequence). V was shortened by 0 bases and J by 8 bases, with 14 bases between the two germline ends.

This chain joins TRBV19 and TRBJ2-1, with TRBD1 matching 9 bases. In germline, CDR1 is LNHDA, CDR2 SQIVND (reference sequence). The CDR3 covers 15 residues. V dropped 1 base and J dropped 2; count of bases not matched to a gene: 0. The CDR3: CASSIGTGAYNEQFF. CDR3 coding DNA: TGTGCCAGTAGTATAGGGACAGGGGCCTACAATGAGCAGTTCTTC. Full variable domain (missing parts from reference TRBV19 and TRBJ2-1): DGGITQSPKYLFRKEGQNVTLSCEQNLNHDAMYWYRQDPGQGLRLIYYSQIVNDFQKGDIAEGYSVSREKKESFPLTVTSAQKNPTAFYLCASSIGTGAYNEQFFGPGTRLTVL.

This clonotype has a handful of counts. The CDR3 sequence is CASSPEANTEAFF. The CDR3 nucleotides are TGTGCCAGCAGCCCAGAGGCGAACACTGAAGCTTTCTTT. The J gene is TRBJ1-1, the V gene TRBV6-4; no reliable D call. CDR3 size: 13 residues. Trimming took 6 bases from V and 1 from J, leaving 9 bases between them. Germline V lookup: CDR1 MRHNA, CDR2 SNTAGT.

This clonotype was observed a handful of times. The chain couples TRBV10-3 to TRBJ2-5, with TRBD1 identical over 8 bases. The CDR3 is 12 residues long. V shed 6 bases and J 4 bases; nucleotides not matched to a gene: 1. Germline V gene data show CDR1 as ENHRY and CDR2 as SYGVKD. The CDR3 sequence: CAIRGTGETQYF. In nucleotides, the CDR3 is TGTGCCATCAGGGGGACAGGAGAGACCCAGTACTTC.

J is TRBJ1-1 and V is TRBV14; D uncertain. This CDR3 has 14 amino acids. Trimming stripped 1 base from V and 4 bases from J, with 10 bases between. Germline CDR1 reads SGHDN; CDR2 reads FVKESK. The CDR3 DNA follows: TGTGCCAGCAGCCAAGGATGGTTGATCACTGAAGCTTTCTTT. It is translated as CASSQGWLITEAFF.

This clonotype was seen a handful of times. The CDR3 loop reads CASNDDAYTEAFF. CDR3 DNA sequence: TGTGCCAGTAACGATGACGCCTACACTGAAGCTTTCTTT. The J gene is TRBJ1-1, the V gene TRBV2; D is ambiguous. V was cut by 9 bases and J by 3 bases, with 14 bases left in between. The germline CDR1 and CDR2 sequences are SNHLY and FYNNEI. This CDR3 has 13 residues. The variable domain in full, completed from reference TRBV2 and TRBJ1-1, reads EPEVTQTPSHQVTQMGQEVILRCVPISNHLYFYWYRQILGQKVEFLVSFYNNEISEKSEIFDDQFSVERPDGSNFTLKIRSTKLEDSAMYFCASNDDAYTEAFFGQGTRLTVV.

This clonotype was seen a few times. The CDR3 sequence: CASSEAGGPYNEQFF. DNA for the CDR3: TGCGCCAGCAGCGAAGCGGGGGGGCCCTACAATGAGCAGTTCTTC. The chain carries TRBV4-3 and TRBJ2-1, with 10 bases lining up with TRBD2. Trimming removed 5 bases from V and 2 bases from J; junction bases left unmatched: 3. The CDR3 extends over 15 amino acids. The V gene's germline CDR1 is LGHNA and CDR2 YSLEER.

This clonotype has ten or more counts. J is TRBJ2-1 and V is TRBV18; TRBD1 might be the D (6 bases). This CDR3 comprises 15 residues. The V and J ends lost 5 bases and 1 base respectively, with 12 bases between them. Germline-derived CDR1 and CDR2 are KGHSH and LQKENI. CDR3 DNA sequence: TGTGCCAGCTCATATGGACAGTATTCCTACAATGAGCAGTTCTTC. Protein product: CASSYGQYSYNEQFF.

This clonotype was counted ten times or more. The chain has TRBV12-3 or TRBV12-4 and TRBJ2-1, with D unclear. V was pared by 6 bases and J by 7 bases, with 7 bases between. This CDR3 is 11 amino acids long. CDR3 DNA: TGTGCCAGCAGAGAGCGAAATGAGCAGTTCTTC. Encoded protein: CASRERNEQFF.

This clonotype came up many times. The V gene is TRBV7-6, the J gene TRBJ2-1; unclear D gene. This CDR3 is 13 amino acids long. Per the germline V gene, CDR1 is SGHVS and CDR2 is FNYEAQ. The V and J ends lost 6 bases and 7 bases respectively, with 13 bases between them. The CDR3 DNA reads TGTGCCAGCAGGCCTGGGAATCGAAATGAGCAGTTCTTC. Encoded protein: CASRPGNRNEQFF.

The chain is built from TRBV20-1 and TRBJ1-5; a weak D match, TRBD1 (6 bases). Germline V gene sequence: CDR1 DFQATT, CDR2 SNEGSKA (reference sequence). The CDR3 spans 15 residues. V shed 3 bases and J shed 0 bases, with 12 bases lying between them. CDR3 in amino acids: CSASPGGYSNQPQHF. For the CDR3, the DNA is TGCAGTGCTAGTCCGGGGGGCTATAGCAATCAGCCCCAGCATTTT.

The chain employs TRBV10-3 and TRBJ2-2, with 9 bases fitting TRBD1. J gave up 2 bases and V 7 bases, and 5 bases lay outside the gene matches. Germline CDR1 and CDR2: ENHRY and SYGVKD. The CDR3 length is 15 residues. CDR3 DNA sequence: TGTGCCATCACCCCGGGACAGGGTAACACCGGGGAGCTGTTTTTT. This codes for CAITPGQGNTGELFF.

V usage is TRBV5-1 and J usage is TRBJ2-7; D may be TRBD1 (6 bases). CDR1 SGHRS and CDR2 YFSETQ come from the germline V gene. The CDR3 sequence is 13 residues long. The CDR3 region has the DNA TGCGCCTGCAGCTTTGGGACATGGGGCGAGCTGTACGTC. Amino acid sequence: CACSFGTWGELYV.